This T cell receptor beta chain was observed in a study of CD8+ T cells in alopecia areata. Study information: Twice a day, 5 to 10 mg of oral tofacitinib was administered to treated patients.

The sequencing template was cDNA reverse transcribed from extracted RNA. Produced via immunoSEQ multiplex PCR; TCRdb's table is partial and in-frame only. The sample has about 190,000 clones, roughly three fifths seen once; the top ten hold 0.69%. Treatment here: oral pan-JAK inhibitor, 5-10 mg twice daily. Both CD4+ and CD8+ T cells were separated by sorting PBMCs. CDR3 length: 13 amino acids. CDR1 is MGHDK, CDR2 SYGVNS, per germline. With 3 bases removed from V and 8 bases from J, the gap between germline ends came to 11 bases. The clonotype comes from a human donor with alopecia areata. The sample consisted of CD4+ T cells sorted from blood, taken at week 4, from a patient treated with tofacitinib. V usage is TRBV25-1 and J usage is TRBJ2-1, with D possibly called TRBD1 or TRBD2 (5 bases each). CDR3 in amino acids: CASSDGRGDEQFF. CDR3 DNA: TGTGCCAGCAGTGACGGCCGGGGCGATGAGCAGTTCTTC.